Here is one TCR beta chain with its context. Its antigen is unknown. These data come from a study of shared clonotypes between healthy human individuals. CDR1 is SGDLS and CDR2 is YYNGEE in the germline V gene. CDR3 length: 16 amino acids. The V end lost 2 bases, the J end lost 3 bases, and 16 bases lay between the germline ends. Deep-level settings were used for running the assay. Original methodology: Junction-only immunoSEQ data arrived without quality scores, meaning filtering differed. The repertoire was sequenced with immunoSEQ multiplex PCR; TCRdb's copy has only in-frame clones and lacks some. Clone size and the V and J calls come from that table; the DNA yielded D and trimming. This repertoire shows 2 million to 2.5 million clones, approximately 94% found once; its top ten account for approximately 0.13%. Overall study results and limits: The small donor group covered limited genetic and exposure diversity. The sampled material consisted only of blood, and tissue repertoires are likely to differ.

The sample comprised naive CD4+ T cells sorted from blood. Subset given: CD45RA+ positively selected. The TCR comes from a man between 18 and 35 years old in good health. The chain is built from TRBV9 and TRBJ2-3, with D possibly called TRBD1 or TRBD2 (6 bases each). CDR3 loop: CASSVMGGTGTDTQYF. DNA for the CDR3: TGTGCCAGCAGCGTCATGGGGGGCACGGGAACAGATACGCAGTATTTT.